This T cell receptor beta chain was documented in a study of cytomegalovirus exposure and HLA in healthy donors. Study-wide findings and caveats: TCR beta V segments were, for the most part, productive about 87% or about 30% of the time in an earlier analysis. In a later analysis, DRB1 alleles had the most associated TCRs; HLA-C alleles the fewest. The CMV antigen specificity of a few CMV-associated chains was confirmed through in vitro analysis. Researchers reported in a later analysis that a missense DCLRE1C variant was tied to TCR beta V- and J-gene trimming.

The CDR3 sequence is 13 residues long. Unmatched junction bases numbered 5, after V lost 5 bases and J lost 5 bases. Germline V lookup: CDR1 MNHEY, CDR2 SVGAGI. PCR used 60 Vbeta primers and 13 Jbeta primers. The assay was immunoSEQ multiplex PCR, and TCRdb's table has in-frame clones only and misses some. The table lists 90,000 to 110,000 clones, 83% of them singletons, with approximately 6.1% in the top ten. About this clone: The antigen is not known.

The TCR sequence derives from a man aged 18-30 years in good health and CMV-seronegative. The sample taken for sequencing was PBMCs. The rearrangement uses TRBV6-5 and TRBJ2-5, with 7 nucleotides matching TRBD2. The CDR3 here is CASSPQGGETQYF. CDR3 DNA: TGTGCCAGCAGTCCCCAGGGAGGGGAGACCCAGTACTTC.